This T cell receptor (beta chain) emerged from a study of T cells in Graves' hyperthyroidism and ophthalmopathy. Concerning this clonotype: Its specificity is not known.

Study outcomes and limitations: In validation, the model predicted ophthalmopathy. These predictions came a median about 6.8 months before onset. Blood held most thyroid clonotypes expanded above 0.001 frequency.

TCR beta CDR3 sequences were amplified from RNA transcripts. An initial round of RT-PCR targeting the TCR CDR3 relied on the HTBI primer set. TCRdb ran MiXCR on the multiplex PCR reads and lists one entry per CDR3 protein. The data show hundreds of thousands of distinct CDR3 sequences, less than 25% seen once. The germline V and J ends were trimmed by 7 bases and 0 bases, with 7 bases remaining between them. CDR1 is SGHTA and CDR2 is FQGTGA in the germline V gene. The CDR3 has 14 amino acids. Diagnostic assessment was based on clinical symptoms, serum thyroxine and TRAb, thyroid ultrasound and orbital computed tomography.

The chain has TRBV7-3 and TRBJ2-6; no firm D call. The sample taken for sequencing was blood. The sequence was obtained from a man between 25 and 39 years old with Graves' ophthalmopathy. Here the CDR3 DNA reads TGTGCCAGCAAACAGAGCTCTGGGGCCAACGTCCTGACTTTC. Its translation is CASKQSSGANVLTF.